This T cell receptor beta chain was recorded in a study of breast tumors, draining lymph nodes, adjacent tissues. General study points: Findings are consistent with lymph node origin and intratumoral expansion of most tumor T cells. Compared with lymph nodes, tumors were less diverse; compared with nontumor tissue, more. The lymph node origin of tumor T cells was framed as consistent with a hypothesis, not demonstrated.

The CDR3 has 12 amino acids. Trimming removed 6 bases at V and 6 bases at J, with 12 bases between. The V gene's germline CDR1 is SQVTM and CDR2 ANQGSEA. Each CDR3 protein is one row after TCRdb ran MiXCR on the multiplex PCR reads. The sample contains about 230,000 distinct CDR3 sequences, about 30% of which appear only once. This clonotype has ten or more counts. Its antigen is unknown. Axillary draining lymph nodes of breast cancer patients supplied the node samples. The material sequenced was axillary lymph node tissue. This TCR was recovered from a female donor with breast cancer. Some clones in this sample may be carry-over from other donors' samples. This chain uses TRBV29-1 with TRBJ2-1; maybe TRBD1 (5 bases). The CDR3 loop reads CSVRDQGNEQFF. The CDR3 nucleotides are TGCAGCGTGCGAGACCAGGGCAATGAGCAGTTCTTC.